This T cell receptor (beta chain) was recovered during a study of OX40 agonist ivuxolimab in advanced cancers. Study-wide results and limits: At doses 0.1 to 3.0 mg/kg, CD4+ and CD8+ clones expanded.

Comment on this clone: Its antigen remains unidentified.

Trimming took 4 bases from V and 7 from J, leaving 19 bases between them. This CDR3 has 15 amino acids. Germline CDR1 reads MGHRA; CDR2 reads YSYEKL. Blood specimens came from baseline, cycle 4 day 1, and cycle 7 day 1. Sequenced by immunoSEQ multiplex PCR; TCRdb stores in-frame clones only, minus some. The sample carries over 55,000 clones, more than 75% recorded once. The source material was CD4+ or CD8+ T cells sorted from blood, sampled in a trial of the OX40 agonist ivuxolimab. The receptor's source is an adult with an advanced solid tumor such as melanoma, head and neck, liver or kidney cancer. The V and J genes are TRBV4-1 and TRBJ1-1; D possibly corresponds to TRBD1 (6 bases). CDR3 DNA sequence: TGCGCCAGCAGCCGCTACACGCCACAGGGACTTGAAGCTTTCTTT. Amino acid sequence: CASSRYTPQGLEAFF.